This T cell receptor beta chain was documented in a study of T cell repertoires in cytomegalovirus infection. Whole-study context: HLA-C-restricted CMV epitopes, recently identified, and well-studied HLA-B-restricted ones were used by the study.

Concerning this clonotype: Its antigen remains unknown.

Study-level points and caveats: HLA-C-restricted CMV clonotypes gave the most frequent clonotype in two of eight donors.

One entry per CDR3 protein, called by TCRdb with MiXCR from the reads. The table shows roughly 570,000 distinct CDR3 sequences, with roughly 43% occurring only once. Deletions cut 1 base from V and 7 bases from J, with 13 bases between. Germline values: CDR1 MGHRA, CDR2 YSYEKL. The CDR3 runs 14 residues. The sample was cultured PBMCs, taken from culture after CMV antigen stimulation. This clonotype was obtained from a human donor in good health (CMV status not recorded). Some clones in this sample may be carry-over from other donors' samples. The gene calls are TRBV4-1 and TRBJ1-2; perhaps TRBD1 as D (6 bases). The CDR3 DNA follows: TGCGCCAGCAGCCAAGTTGTGGGGGGCCCTGGCTACACCTTC. This translates into CASSQVVGGPGYTF.